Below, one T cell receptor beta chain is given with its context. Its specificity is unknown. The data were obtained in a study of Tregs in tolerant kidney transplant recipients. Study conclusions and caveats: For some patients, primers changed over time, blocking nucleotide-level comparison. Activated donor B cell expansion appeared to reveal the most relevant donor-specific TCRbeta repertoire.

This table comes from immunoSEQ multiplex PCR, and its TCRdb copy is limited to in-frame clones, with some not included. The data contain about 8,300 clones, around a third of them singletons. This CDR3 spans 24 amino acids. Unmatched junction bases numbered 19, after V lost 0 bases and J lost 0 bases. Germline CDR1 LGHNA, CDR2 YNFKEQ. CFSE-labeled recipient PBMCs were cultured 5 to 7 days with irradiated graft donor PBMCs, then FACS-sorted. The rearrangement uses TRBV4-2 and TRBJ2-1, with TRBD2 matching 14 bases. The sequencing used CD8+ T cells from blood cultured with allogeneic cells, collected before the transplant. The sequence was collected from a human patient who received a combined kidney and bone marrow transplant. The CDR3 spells CASSQEVPWRTSGGRYSSYNEQFF. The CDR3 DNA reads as TGTGCCAGCAGCCAAGAGGTCCCTTGGCGGACTAGCGGGGGGCGATACAGCTCCTACAATGAGCAGTTCTTC.